Presented here are 30 T cell receptor beta chains from one specimen sequenced in a study of blood T cell repertoires in COVID-19. Generated by immunoSEQ multiplex PCR, the TCRdb table keeps only in-frame clones and is missing some. The table records 120,000 or so clones, 65% to 85% of them present only once. Sequenced input: PBMCs or T cells enriched from blood (not recorded which). These receptors originate from a woman aged 25 to 39 who had recovered from COVID-19.

The chain recombines TRBV4-1 with TRBJ2-5; 11 bases map to TRBD2. The junction had 9 bases not matched to a gene; V was cut back by 3 bases and J by 3 bases. The CDR3 is 17 residues long. Germline V CDR1 and CDR2: MGHRA, YSYEKL. CDR3 sequence: CASSHPRRGLAEETQYF. Here the CDR3 DNA reads TGCGCCAGCAGCCACCCACGCCGGGGACTAGCGGAAGAGACCCAGTACTTC.

The rearrangement links TRBV9 to TRBJ2-1, with 7 nucleotides matching TRBD1. V dropped 1 base and J dropped 0; count of bases not matched to a gene: 4. From germline, CDR1 is SGDLS and CDR2 YYNGEE. This CDR3 has 16 amino acids. Written as DNA, the CDR3 is TGTGCCAGCAGCGTAACGGGACAGACCTCCTACAATGAGCAGTTCTTC. The encoded protein is CASSVTGQTSYNEQFF.

The rearrangement joins TRBV30 to TRBJ1-2; tentative D call: TRBD1 (6 bases). The germline V gene has CDR1 GTSNPN and CDR2 SVGIG (reference sequence). This CDR3 region has 15 residues. V lost 5 bases and J lost 2, with 18 bases in between. The CDR3: CAWSEQGRRNYGYTF. The CDR3 nucleotides are TGTGCCTGGTCTGAACAGGGAAGGAGAAACTATGGCTACACCTTC.

The CDR3 bases are TGCGCCAGCAGCCAAGATCAGACAGGCCCTAATGAAAAACTGTTTTTT. Protein: CASSQDQTGPNEKLFF. V usage is TRBV4-3 and J usage is TRBJ1-4; TRBD1 might be the D (6 bases). Per the germline V gene, CDR1 is LGHNA and CDR2 is YSLEER. The CDR3 contains 16 residues. V shed 0 bases and J shed 3 bases, with 11 bases lying between them.

CDR3 in DNA: TGTGCCAGCATGACCTGGGGACAGAGCGCCGAGCAGTACTTC. Translation: CASMTWGQSAEQYF. The rearrangement links TRBV27 to TRBJ2-7; 7 nucleotides agree with TRBD1. The trim removed 7 bases at V and 6 bases at J, leaving 12 bases unmatched. The CDR3 has 14 amino acids. Germline-derived CDR1 and CDR2 are MNHEY and SMNVEV (reference sequence).

The rearrangement links TRBV7-2 to TRBJ2-7; 10 positions agree with TRBD2. The CDR3 contains 18 residues. V lost 5 bases and J lost 4; bases outside the gene matches: 17. Per germline, CDR1 SGHTA and CDR2 FQGNSA. This CDR3 reads CASSTPGSSGRRGYEQYF. The CDR3 DNA reads TGTGCCAGCAGCACCCCAGGATCTAGCGGGAGAAGGGGTTACGAGCAGTACTTC. Combining the CDR3 with reference TRBV7-2 and TRBJ2-7 gives the whole variable domain GAGVSQSPSNKVTEKGKDVELRCDPISGHTALYWYRQSLGQGLEFLIYFQGNSAPDKSGLPSDRFSAERTGGSVSTLTIQRTQQEDSAVYLCASSTPGSSGRRGYEQYFGPGTRLTVT.

The chain employs TRBV19 and TRBJ1-3, with D perhaps TRBD1 (6 bases). CDR3 length: 14 residues. CDR1 is LNHDA and CDR2 is SQIVND in the germline V gene (reference sequence). Deletions cut 9 bases from V and 0 bases from J, with 12 bases between. For the CDR3, the DNA is TGTGCCAGCGTCAGGGGTTACTCTGGAAACACCATATATTTT. Its translation: CASVRGYSGNTIYF. The entire variable domain, with the rest obtained from reference TRBV19 and TRBJ1-3, is as follows: DGGITQSPKYLFRKEGQNVTLSCEQNLNHDAMYWYRQDPGQGLRLIYYSQIVNDFQKGDIAEGYSVSREKKESFPLTVTSAQKNPTAFYLCASVRGYSGNTIYFGEGSWLTVV.

The chain is built from TRBV5-4 and TRBJ1-4, with TRBD1 matching over 7 bases. CDR3 length: 14 amino acids. Germline V gene sequence: CDR1 SGHNT, CDR2 YYREEE (reference sequence). Losses at the gene ends were 4 bases for V and 5 bases for J; bases not matched to a gene: 5. DNA of the CDR3: TGTGCCAGCAGCCGGGACAGAGTGAATGAAAAACTGTTTTTT. Translating it yields CASSRDRVNEKLFF.

This sequence joins TRBV4-3 and TRBJ1-3; D is undetermined. This CDR3 comprises 16 residues. The V and J ends lost 0 bases and 0 bases respectively, with 9 bases between them. Germline V gene sequence: CDR1 LGHNA, CDR2 YSLEER. CDR3 amino acids: CASSQDVGSSGNTIYF. As DNA, the CDR3 is TGCGCCAGCAGCCAAGACGTCGGGTCCTCTGGAAACACCATATATTTT.

This clone turned up a few times. This chain connects TRBV6-2 or TRBV6-3 to TRBJ1-5; no firm D call. Trimming shortened V by 0 bases and J by 2 bases, and 11 bases separated the two germline ends. Germline CDR1 is MNHEY and CDR2 is SVGEGT. The CDR3 loop spans 16 amino acids. CDR3 sequence (DNA): TGTGCCAGCAGTTACTCCGCGGGTAGTGGCAATCAGCCCCAGCATTTT. This codes for CASSYSAGSGNQPQHF.

The chain is built from TRBV30 and TRBJ1-6; 8 bases are shared with TRBD1. V lost 8 bases to trimming and J lost 7 bases; unmatched junction nucleotides: 4. Germline lookup yields CDR1 GTSNPN and CDR2 SVGIG (reference sequence). The CDR3 totals 12 residues. In nucleotides, the CDR3 is TGTGCCCGGGGGACAGGCAATTCACCCCTCCACTTT. Its protein product is CARGTGNSPLHF. The complete variable domain, with remaining parts taken from reference TRBV30 and TRBJ1-6, reads SQTIHQWPATLVQPVGSPLSLECTVEGTSNPNLYWYRQAAGRGLQLLFYSVGIGQISSEVPQNLSASRPQDRQFILSSKKLLLSDSGFYLCARGTGNSPLHFGNGTRLTVT.

This clone showed up just a few times. The chain is built from TRBV5-4 and TRBJ2-2; 7 positions agree with TRBD2. CDR1 and CDR2 (germline): SGHNT, YYREEE (reference sequence). The V segment lost 4 bases and the J segment 4 bases; nucleotides outside the gene matches: 4. The CDR3 covers 14 residues. The CDR3: CASSTSATTGELFF. Written as DNA, the CDR3 is TGTGCCAGCAGCACTAGCGCAACCACCGGGGAGCTGTTTTTT.

This chain uses TRBV7-2 with TRBJ1-4; 9 bases align to TRBD1. The CDR3 runs 14 residues. Losses at the gene ends were 6 bases for V and 15 bases for J; bases not matched to a gene: 14. The germline V gene encodes CDR1 SGHTA and CDR2 FQGNSA. The CDR3 here is CASSPDRGRKEVFF. CDR3 DNA sequence: TGTGCCAGCAGTCCGGACAGGGGCAGGAAAGAAGTGTTTTTT.

The chain recombines TRBV28 with TRBJ1-1; the D is unclear. The V gene's germline CDR1 is MDHEN and CDR2 SYDVKM. V lost 7 bases and J 2 bases, leaving 17 bases between the germline ends. The length of the CDR3 is 15 residues. Here the CDR3 DNA reads TGTGCCAGCACCCCGTGGGAGGACCCCAACACTGAAGCTTTCTTT. This encodes CASTPWEDPNTEAFF.

The rearrangement uses TRBV25-1 and TRBJ1-4, with 9 bases identical to TRBD1. Looked up from germline, CDR1 is MGHDK and CDR2 is SYGVNS. The CDR3 has 13 amino acids. V lost 10 bases, J lost 3 bases, and 3 bases stayed unmatched. The CDR3: CAIQGAANEKLFF. The CDR3, as DNA: TGTGCCATACAGGGGGCGGCTAATGAAAAACTGTTTTTT.

This chain's CDR3 is CATSDMRLEVDEQFF. CDR3 nucleotides: TGTGCCACCAGTGATATGAGACTAGAGGTCGATGAGCAGTTCTTC. The chain carries TRBV24-1 and TRBJ2-1, with D possibly matching TRBD2 (6 bases). Trimming shortened V by 3 bases and J by 8 bases, and 16 bases separated the two germline ends. This CDR3 spans 15 amino acids. The germline CDR1 and CDR2 sequences are KGHDR and SFDVKD.

This chain joins TRBV5-1 and TRBJ1-6; tentative D call: TRBD1 (6 bases). Trimming removed 0 bases at V and 6 bases at J, with 10 bases between. The CDR3 runs 15 residues. Germline V gene lookup returns CDR1 SGHRS and CDR2 YFSETQ. The CDR3 protein is CASSLATGVNSPLHF. The CDR3 nucleotides read TGCGCCAGCAGCTTGGCGACAGGCGTTAATTCACCCCTCCACTTT.

V usage is TRBV18 and J usage is TRBJ1-5, with D perhaps matching TRBD1 (5 bases). Germline V gene lookup returns CDR1 KGHSH and CDR2 LQKENI. The CDR3 loop spans 15 amino acids. V was clipped by 1 base and J by 3 bases, with 10 bases between them. The CDR3 DNA reads TGTGCCAGCTCACCACAGACGACAGTCAATCAGCCCCAGCATTTT. This encodes CASSPQTTVNQPQHF.

The CDR3 spells CASSLTAYSSPLHF. Written as DNA, the CDR3 is TGTGCCAGCAGTCTCACTGCTTACAGTTCACCCCTCCACTTT. This chain links TRBV27 with TRBJ1-6, with D unresolved. The V end was cut by 5 bases, the J end by 9 bases, with 14 bases between. Germline lookup yields CDR1 MNHEY and CDR2 SMNVEV (reference sequence). The CDR3 spans 14 residues.

This chain joins TRBV7-8 and TRBJ2-7; 15 bases agree with TRBD2. CDR1 is SGHVS and CDR2 is FQNEAQ in the germline V gene. V gave up 4 bases and J gave up 7 bases; unmatched junction bases: 5. This CDR3 has 15 residues. The CDR3 spells CASSYRTSGREEQYF. CDR3 DNA sequence: TGTGCCAGCAGCTACAGGACTAGCGGGAGGGAAGAGCAGTACTTC.

The chain is built from TRBV2 and TRBJ1-1; D remains unclear. Looked up from germline, CDR1 is SNHLY and CDR2 is FYNNEI. Trimming took 1 base from V and 6 from J, leaving 15 bases between them. The CDR3 length is 15 residues. CDR3 region: CASSEDRGYQPEAFF. CDR3 DNA: TGTGCCAGCAGTGAAGATAGAGGGTACCAACCTGAAGCTTTCTTT.

Concerning this clone itself: Mismatch with germline at one junction end may stem from a read error. The chain combines TRBV29-1 with TRBJ1-1; TRBD1 is a possible D gene (5 bases). The CDR3 contains 11 residues. Germline CDR1 and CDR2: SQVTM and ANQGSEA. Written as DNA, the CDR3 is TGTCAAGGGGTCCTGAACACTGAAGCTTTCTTT. This translates into CQGVLNTEAFF. Full variable domain (remainder filled in from reference TRBV29-1 and TRBJ1-1): SAVISQKPSRDICQRGTSLTIQCQVDSQVTMMFWYRQQPGQSLTLIATANQGSEATYESGFVIDKFPISRPNLTFSTLTVSNMSPEDSSIYLCQGVLNTEAFFGQGTRLTVV.

CDR3 in DNA: TGTGCCAGCAGCTCCGGGACACTTTACAATGAGCAGTTCTTC. This codes for CASSSGTLYNEQFF. The genes are TRBV11-3 and TRBJ2-1, with D maybe TRBD1 (6 bases). Germline V gives CDR1 SGHNT, CDR2 YENEEA. CDR3 length: 14 residues. Trimming removed 4 bases from V and 4 bases from J, with 11 bases in between.

The chain recombines TRBV27 with TRBJ2-5; maybe TRBD2 (6 bases). V gave up 0 bases and J gave up 6 bases, with 14 bases separating them. CDR3 length: 15 residues. Germline V gene lookup returns CDR1 MNHEY and CDR2 SMNVEV (reference sequence). The CDR3 is CASSLSGSGRKTQYF. Written as DNA, the CDR3 is TGTGCCAGCAGTTTATCTGGTTCAGGGAGGAAGACCCAGTACTTC.

The V call is TRBV28, the J call TRBJ2-7; 8 bases fit TRBD1. The CDR3 has 16 amino acids. V was pared by 6 bases and J by 3 bases, with 13 bases of the junction left unmatched. Germline V gives CDR1 MDHEN, CDR2 SYDVKM. The CDR3 coding sequence is TGTGCCAGCAGCCCGCACGACAGGGGAGTCCGCTACGAGCAGTACTTC. Protein: CASSPHDRGVRYEQYF.

The rearrangement uses TRBV25-1 and TRBJ2-3; 9 bases line up with TRBD1. The V gene's germline CDR1 is MGHDK and CDR2 SYGVNS. V lost 1 base, J lost 0 bases, and 5 bases stayed unmatched. The CDR3 is made up of 17 amino acids. The chain's CDR3 is CASSESRTGESTDTQYF. The CDR3 DNA follows: TGTGCCAGCAGTGAATCCCGGACAGGGGAAAGCACAGATACGCAGTATTTT.

J is TRBJ2-1 and V is TRBV30; 10 nucleotides line up with TRBD1. The V segment lost 0 bases and the J segment 8 bases; nucleotides outside the gene matches: 7. The germline V gene has CDR1 GTSNPN and CDR2 SVGIG (reference sequence). The CDR3 loop spans 15 amino acids. DNA for the CDR3: TGTGCCTGGAGTGTAACGGGACAGGGGAGGTATGAGCAGTTCTTC. This encodes CAWSVTGQGRYEQFF.

J is TRBJ2-3 and V is TRBV7-6; D gene unclear. The germline V gene has CDR1 SGHVS and CDR2 FNYEAQ. The CDR3 has 17 amino acids. The ends were cut back, 0 bases at V and 0 bases at J, with 13 bases in the middle. The CDR3 is CASSLALWPVSTDTQYF. The CDR3 DNA sequence: TGTGCCAGCAGCTTAGCGCTTTGGCCAGTTAGCACAGATACGCAGTATTTT.

The CDR3: CASRETSGRQKQYF. As DNA, the CDR3 is TGTGCCAGTAGGGAGACTAGCGGGAGGCAAAAACAGTACTTC. This chain connects TRBV19 to TRBJ2-4; 13 bases line up with TRBD2. The germline gives CDR1 LNHDA, CDR2 SQIVND (reference sequence). V shed 6 bases, J shed 13 bases, and the junction held 9 bases outside the gene matches. The CDR3 is 14 amino acids.

This rearrangement joins TRBV5-4 to TRBJ2-7, with TRBD1 matching 10 bases. Germline CDR1 and CDR2: SGHNT and YYREEE (reference sequence). V dropped 4 bases and J dropped 4; count of bases not matched to a gene: 8. The CDR3 covers 15 residues. The CDR3 region has the DNA TGTGCCAGCAGCAGCAGACAGGGGGCGCGGTACGAGCAGTACTTC. It is translated as CASSSRQGARYEQYF.